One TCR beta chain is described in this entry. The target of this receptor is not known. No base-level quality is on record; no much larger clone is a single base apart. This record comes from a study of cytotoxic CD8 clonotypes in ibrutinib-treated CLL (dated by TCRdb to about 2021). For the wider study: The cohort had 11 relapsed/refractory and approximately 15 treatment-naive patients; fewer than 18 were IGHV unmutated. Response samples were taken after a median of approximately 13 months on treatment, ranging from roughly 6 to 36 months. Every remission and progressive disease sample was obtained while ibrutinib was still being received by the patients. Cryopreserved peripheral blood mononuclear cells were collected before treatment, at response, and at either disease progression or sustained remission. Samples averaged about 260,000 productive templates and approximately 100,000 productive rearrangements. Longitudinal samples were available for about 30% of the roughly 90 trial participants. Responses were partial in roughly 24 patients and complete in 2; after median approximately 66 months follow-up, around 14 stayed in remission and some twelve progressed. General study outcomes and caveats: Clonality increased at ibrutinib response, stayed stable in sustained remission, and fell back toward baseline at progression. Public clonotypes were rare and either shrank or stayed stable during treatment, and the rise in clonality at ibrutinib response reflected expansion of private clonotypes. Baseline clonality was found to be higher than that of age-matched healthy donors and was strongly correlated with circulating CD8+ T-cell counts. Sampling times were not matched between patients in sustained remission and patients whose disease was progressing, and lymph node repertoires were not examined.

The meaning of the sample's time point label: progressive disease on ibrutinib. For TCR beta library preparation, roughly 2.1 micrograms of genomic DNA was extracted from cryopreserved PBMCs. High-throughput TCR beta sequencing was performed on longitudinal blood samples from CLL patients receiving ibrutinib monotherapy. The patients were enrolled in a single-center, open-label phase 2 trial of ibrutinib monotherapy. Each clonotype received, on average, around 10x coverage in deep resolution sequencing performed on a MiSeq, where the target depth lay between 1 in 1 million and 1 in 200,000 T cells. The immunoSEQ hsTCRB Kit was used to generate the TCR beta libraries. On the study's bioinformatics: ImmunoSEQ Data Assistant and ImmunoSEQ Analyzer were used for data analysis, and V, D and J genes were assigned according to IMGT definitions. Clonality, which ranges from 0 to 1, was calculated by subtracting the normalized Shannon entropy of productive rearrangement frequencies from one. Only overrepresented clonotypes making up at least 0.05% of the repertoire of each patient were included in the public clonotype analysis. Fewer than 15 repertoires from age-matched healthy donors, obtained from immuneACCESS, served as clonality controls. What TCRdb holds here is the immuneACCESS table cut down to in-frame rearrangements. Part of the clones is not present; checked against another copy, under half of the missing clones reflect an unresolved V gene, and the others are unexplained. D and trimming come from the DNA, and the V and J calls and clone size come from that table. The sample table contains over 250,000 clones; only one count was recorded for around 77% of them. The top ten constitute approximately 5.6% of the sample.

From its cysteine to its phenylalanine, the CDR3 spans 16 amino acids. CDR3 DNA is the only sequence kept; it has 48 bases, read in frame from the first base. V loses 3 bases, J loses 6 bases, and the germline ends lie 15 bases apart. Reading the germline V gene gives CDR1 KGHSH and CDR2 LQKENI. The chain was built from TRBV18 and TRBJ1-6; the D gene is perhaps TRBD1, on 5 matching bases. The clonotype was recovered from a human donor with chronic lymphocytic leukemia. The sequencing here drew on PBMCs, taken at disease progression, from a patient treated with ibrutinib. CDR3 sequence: CASSPYEGMGNSPLHF. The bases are TGTGCCAGCTCACCGTACGAGGGGATGGGTAATTCACCCCTCCACTTT.